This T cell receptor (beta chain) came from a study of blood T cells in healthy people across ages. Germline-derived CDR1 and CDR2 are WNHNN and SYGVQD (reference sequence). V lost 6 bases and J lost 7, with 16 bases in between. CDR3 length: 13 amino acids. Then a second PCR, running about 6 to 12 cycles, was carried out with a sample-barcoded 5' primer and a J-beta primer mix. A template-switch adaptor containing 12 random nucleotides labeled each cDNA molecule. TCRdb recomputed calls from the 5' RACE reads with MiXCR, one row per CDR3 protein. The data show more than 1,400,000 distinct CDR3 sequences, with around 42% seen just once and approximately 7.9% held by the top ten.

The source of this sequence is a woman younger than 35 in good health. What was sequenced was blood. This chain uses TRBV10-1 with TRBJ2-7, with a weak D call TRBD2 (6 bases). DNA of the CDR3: TGCGCCAGCAGCCGGGGACTCGCGGGAGAGCAGTACTTC. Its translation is CASSRGLAGEQYF.